This passage covers 25 T cell receptor beta chains from one sample sequenced in a study of blood T cell repertoires in COVID-19. The repertoire was sequenced with immunoSEQ multiplex PCR; TCRdb's copy has only in-frame clones and lacks some. The table has about half a million clones, about 91% seen once. Material: peripheral blood. These TCRs come from a man aged 18 to 35 with COVID-19, enrolled during active disease.

The chain links TRBV11-3 to TRBJ2-2; D is unclear. The V end was cut by 1 base, the J end by 8 bases, with 14 bases between. The CDR3 runs 15 residues. Germline values: CDR1 SGHNT, CDR2 YENEEA. CDR3 region: CASSLGGGHGGELFF. CDR3 coding DNA: TGTGCCAGCAGCTTAGGAGGCGGTCACGGGGGGGAGCTGTTTTTT.

This clone has just a few counts. The V and J genes are TRBV5-4 and TRBJ1-1, with D perhaps TRBD1 (6 bases). Trimming took 4 bases from V and 7 from J, leaving 17 bases between them. Germline V lookup: CDR1 SGHNT, CDR2 YYREEE (reference sequence). The CDR3 runs to 14 residues. CDR3 bases: TGTGCCAGCAGCCCTTTAGGGGGATCAGATGAAGCTTTCTTT. Residues: CASSPLGGSDEAFF.

The rearrangement links TRBV6-5 to TRBJ1-2, with D possibly matching TRBD1 (5 bases). V lost 6 bases to trimming and J lost 4 bases, with 15 bases between them. Germline V gene data show CDR1 as MNHEY and CDR2 as SVGAGI. CDR3 size: 14 residues. CDR3 region: CASSPTQGSYGYTF. The CDR3 nucleotides read TGTGCCAGCAGCCCCACCCAGGGTTCCTATGGCTACACCTTC.

The chain recombines TRBV9 with TRBJ1-4, with 7 nucleotides matching TRBD1. The CDR3 sequence is 14 residues long. The germline gives CDR1 SGDLS, CDR2 YYNGEE. The trim removed 7 bases at V and 2 bases at J, leaving 5 bases unmatched. CDR3 sequence: CASGETGTNEKLFF. In DNA, the CDR3 is TGTGCCAGCGGAGAGACAGGGACTAATGAAAAACTGTTTTTT.

The rearrangement joins TRBV4-2 to TRBJ1-1; D uncertain. Trimming left V 1 base short and J 1 base short, with 7 bases between. The CDR3 extends over 14 amino acids. Germline V gives CDR1 LGHNA, CDR2 YNFKEQ. For the CDR3, the DNA is TGTGCCAGCAGCCAAGTTACAAGGAACACTGAAGCTTTCTTT. It yields the protein CASSQVTRNTEAFF.

This clone occurred a few times. V gene TRBV20-1 combines with J gene TRBJ1-2; D gene ambiguous. Between the trimmed V and J ends, which lost 3 bases and 0 bases, there was a span of 11 bases. Germline CDR1 and CDR2: DFQATT and SNEGSKA (reference sequence). This CDR3 comprises 14 residues. CDR3 DNA sequence: TGCAGTGCTAGTGTTCCCGGGACTAACTATGGCTACACCTTC. Translation gives CSASVPGTNYGYTF.

The chain is built from TRBV5-4 and TRBJ1-1; tentative D call: TRBD1 (6 bases). This CDR3 comprises 14 residues. The V end lost 2 bases, the J end lost 1 base, and 9 bases lay between the germline ends. CDR1 is SGHNT and CDR2 is YYREEE in the germline V gene (reference sequence). The CDR3 nucleotides read TGTGCCAGCAGCTTCGGACAGAGGAACACTGAAGCTTTCTTT. Protein sequence: CASSFGQRNTEAFF.

The chain carries TRBV11-2 and TRBJ2-5; possible D gene TRBD2, 7 bases. The V end lost 5 bases, the J end lost 5 bases, and 15 bases lay between the germline ends. The germline V gene has CDR1 SGHAT and CDR2 FQNNGV. The CDR3 loop spans 14 amino acids. The CDR3 is CASSGQRGGETQYF. The CDR3 DNA follows: TGTGCCAGCAGCGGACAGAGGGGGGGGGAGACCCAGTACTTC. Together with reference TRBV11-2 and TRBJ2-5, the CDR3 gives the full variable domain: EAGVAQSPRYKIIEKRQSVAFWCNPISGHATLYWYQQILGQGPKLLIQFQNNGVVDDSQLPKDRFSAERLKGVDSTLKIQPAKLEDSAVYLCASSGQRGGETQYFGPGTRLLVL.

This clone has more than one count but fewer than ten. The chain carries TRBV7-9 and TRBJ2-2; D is ambiguous. The CDR3 totals 12 residues. Trimming shortened V by 5 bases and J by 6 bases, and 7 bases separated the two germline ends. The V gene's germline CDR1 is SEHNR and CDR2 FQNEAQ (reference sequence). CDR3 in DNA: TGTGCCAGCAGCGAGATGGCCGGGGAGCTGTTTTTT. This gives the protein CASSEMAGELFF. Looking up the rest from reference TRBV7-9 and TRBJ2-2 gives the full variable domain: DTGVSQNPRHKITKRGQNVTFRCDPISEHNRLYWYRQTLGQGPEFLTYFQNEAQLEKSRLLSDRFSAERPKGSFSTLEIQRTEQGDSAMYLCASSEMAGELFFGEGSRLTVL.

The gene calls are TRBV7-8 and TRBJ2-3; 10 bases map to TRBD2. The CDR3 sequence is 14 residues long. After removal of 5 bases from V and 6 bases from J, the junction contained 5 bases not matched to a gene. Germline CDR1 and CDR2: SGHVS and FQNEAQ. The CDR3 DNA reads TGTGCCAGCAGCATCCTAGCGGGAGATGATACGCAGTATTTT. Translated: CASSILAGDDTQYF.

V and J are TRBV14 and TRBJ1-6; D gene uncertain. From germline, CDR1 is SGHDN and CDR2 FVKESK. Between the trimmed V and J ends, which lost 4 bases and 7 bases, there was a span of 8 bases. The CDR3 extends over 13 amino acids. The CDR3, as DNA: TGTGCCAGCAGCCCCAGTCTGAATTCACCCCTCCACTTT. This gives the protein CASSPSLNSPLHF.

This clone was seen a single time. The chain combines TRBV7-2 with TRBJ2-7; perhaps TRBD1 as D (5 bases). Trimming took 0 bases from V and 0 from J, leaving 15 bases between them. Germline CDR1 and CDR2: SGHTA and FQGNSA. The CDR3 has 17 amino acids. This chain's CDR3 is CASSLAGHHISSYEQYF. The CDR3 DNA sequence: TGTGCCAGCAGCTTAGCTGGACACCATATTAGCTCCTACGAGCAGTACTTC.

The rearrangement links TRBV19 to TRBJ1-5, with D maybe TRBD1 (5 bases). The CDR3 is 15 amino acids. CDR1 LNHDA and CDR2 SQIVND come from the germline V gene (reference sequence). V gave up 5 bases and J gave up 3 bases, with 14 bases separating them. The CDR3 reads CASSLNGANNQPQHF. The CDR3 bases are TGTGCCAGTAGTCTTAATGGGGCCAACAATCAGCCCCAGCATTTT.

About this clone: Additional DNA sequences in this sample encode the identical CDR3. The chain is built from TRBV5-4 and TRBJ2-7; no clear D. V lost 0 bases, J lost 1 base, and 5 bases lay in between. This CDR3 comprises 13 residues. Germline CDR1 and CDR2: SGHNT and YYREEE (reference sequence). CDR3 nucleotide sequence: TGTGCCAGCAGCTTGGCCGGGTCCTACGAGCAGTACTTC. Translated: CASSLAGSYEQYF.

The gene calls are TRBV9 and TRBJ1-6; 9 nucleotides line up with TRBD1. CDR1 is SGDLS, CDR2 YYNGEE, per germline. The CDR3 loop spans 18 amino acids. V lost 3 bases to trimming and J lost 6 bases; unmatched junction nucleotides: 13. The CDR3 region has the DNA TGTGCCAGCAGCGCCTCCCGGGACAGGGCAAACTTTAATTCACCCCTCCACTTT. Translation gives CASSASRDRANFNSPLHF.

The V call is TRBV7-8, the J call TRBJ1-1; a weak D match, TRBD1 (5 bases). The germline CDR1 and CDR2 sequences are SGHVS and FQNEAQ. The CDR3 is made up of 15 amino acids. Trimming left V 0 bases short and J 0 bases short, with 8 bases between. Here the CDR3 reads CASSLASGMNTEAFF. CDR3 DNA sequence: TGTGCCAGCAGCTTAGCGTCAGGGATGAACACTGAAGCTTTCTTT.

The V and J genes are TRBV5-1 and TRBJ2-5, with TRBD2 matching over 9 bases. This CDR3 is 14 amino acids long. J gave up 3 bases and V 1 base, and 1 base lay outside the gene matches. Germline V gene sequence: CDR1 SGHRS, CDR2 YFSETQ. As DNA, the CDR3 is TGCGCCAGCAGCTTGCCTAGCGGGGAAGAGACCCAGTACTTC. Its protein product is CASSLPSGEETQYF.

Remarks on this clone: The junction differs from germline at one of its ends, possibly a read error. This sequence joins TRBV2 and TRBJ1-1, with a weak D call TRBD1 (5 bases). CDR1 and CDR2 (germline): SNHLY, FYNNEI. The CDR3 sequence is 13 residues long. As DNA, the CDR3 is TGTGCCAGCAGTCAAGCGGGCCGGGGGGAAGCTTTCTTT. The encoded protein is CASSQAGRGEAFF. The full variable domain, its missing parts supplied by reference TRBV2 and TRBJ1-1, is EPEVTQTPSHQVTQMGQEVILRCVPISNHLYFYWYRQILGQKVEFLVSFYNNEISEKSEIFDDQFSVERPDGSNFTLKIRSTKLEDSAMYFCASSQAGRGEAFFGQGTRLTVV.

About this clone itself: Other DNA sequences from this sample encode an identical CDR3 as well. J is TRBJ2-7 and V is TRBV19; no definite D call. This CDR3 spans 11 amino acids. Trimming pared 1 base from V and 6 bases from J, leaving 4 bases between. Germline V gives CDR1 LNHDA, CDR2 SQIVND (reference sequence). The DNA for the CDR3 is TGTGCCAGTAGTATAGGTAGCGAGCAGTACTTC. Translating gives CASSIGSEQYF.

CDR3 amino acids: CASSPHPLGQGAKNTEAFF. The DNA of the CDR3 is TGTGCCAGCAGCCCACATCCCCTGGGACAGGGGGCCAAGAACACTGAAGCTTTCTTT. J is TRBJ1-1 and V is TRBV7-3; TRBD1 matches at 12 bases. The length of the CDR3 is 19 residues. Germline CDR1 and CDR2: SGHTA and FQGTGA. Trimming cost V 5 bases and J 1 base; bases outside gene matches: 14.

This chain uses TRBV11-2 with TRBJ2-3, with 13 bases that match TRBD2. V was clipped by 5 bases and J by 3 bases; unmatched bases: 5. The CDR3 runs 16 residues. The germline V gene has CDR1 SGHAT and CDR2 FQNNGV. This CDR3 is CASSPGLAGATDTQYF. In DNA form, the CDR3 reads TGTGCCAGCAGCCCAGGACTAGCGGGGGCTACAGATACGCAGTATTTT. The full variable domain, with the rest looked up from reference TRBV11-2 and TRBJ2-3, is EAGVAQSPRYKIIEKRQSVAFWCNPISGHATLYWYQQILGQGPKLLIQFQNNGVVDDSQLPKDRFSAERLKGVDSTLKIQPAKLEDSAVYLCASSPGLAGATDTQYFGPGTRLTVL.

This clone was detected only once. The chain uses TRBV29-1 and TRBJ1-2; 11 bases are a match to TRBD1. This CDR3 has 15 residues. V was pared by 7 bases and J by 0 bases, with 7 bases of the junction left unmatched. Germline values: CDR1 SQVTM, CDR2 ANQGSEA. CDR3 in amino acids: CSGWDRGDANYGYTF. The CDR3 DNA reads as TGCAGCGGATGGGACAGGGGGGACGCTAACTATGGCTACACCTTC.

This chain connects TRBV19 to TRBJ2-1, with a weak D call TRBD1 (5 bases). This CDR3 is built from 15 residues. The V end lost 5 bases, the J end lost 9 bases, and 20 bases lay between the germline ends. CDR1 and CDR2 (germline): LNHDA, SQIVND (reference sequence). CDR3 residues: CASSRLSPDSVEQFF. The CDR3 nucleotides are TGTGCCAGTAGTCGACTCTCCCCCGACAGTGTTGAGCAGTTCTTC.

The V gene is TRBV6-5, the J gene TRBJ1-3; D might be TRBD1 (5 bases). The CDR3 has 15 residues. Per the germline V gene, CDR1 is MNHEY and CDR2 is SVGAGI. Between the trimmed V and J ends, which lost 6 bases and 0 bases, there was a span of 12 bases. The CDR3 is CASRDDRYSGNTIYF. The CDR3 nucleotides read TGTGCCAGCAGGGACGACAGATACTCTGGAAACACCATATATTTT.

The chain couples TRBV6-2 or TRBV6-3 to TRBJ2-1; D unresolved. From germline, CDR1 is MNHEY and CDR2 SVGEGT. Trimming pared 2 bases from V and 2 bases from J, leaving 10 bases between. The CDR3 is 15 residues long. This CDR3 reads CASSYQASAYNEQFF. The CDR3 DNA reads as TGTGCCAGCAGTTACCAAGCGTCCGCCTACAATGAGCAGTTCTTC.